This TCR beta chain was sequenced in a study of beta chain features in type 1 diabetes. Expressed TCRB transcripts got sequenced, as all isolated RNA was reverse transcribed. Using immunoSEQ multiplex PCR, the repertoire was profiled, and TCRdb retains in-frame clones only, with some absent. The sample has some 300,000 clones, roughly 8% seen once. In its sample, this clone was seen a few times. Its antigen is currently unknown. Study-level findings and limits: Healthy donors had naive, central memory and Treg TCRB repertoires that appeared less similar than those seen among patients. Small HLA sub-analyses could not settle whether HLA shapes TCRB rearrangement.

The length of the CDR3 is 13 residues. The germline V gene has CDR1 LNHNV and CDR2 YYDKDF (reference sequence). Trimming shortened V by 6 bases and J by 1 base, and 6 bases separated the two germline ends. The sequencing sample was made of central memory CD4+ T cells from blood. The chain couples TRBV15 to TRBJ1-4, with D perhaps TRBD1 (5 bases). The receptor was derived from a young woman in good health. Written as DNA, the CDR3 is TGTGCCACCAGTAGGGGAACTAATGAAAAACTGTTTTTT. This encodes CATSRGTNEKLFF. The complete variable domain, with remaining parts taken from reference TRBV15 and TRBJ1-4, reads DAMVIQNPRYQVTQFGKPVTLSCSQTLNHNVMYWYQQKSSQAPKLLFHYYDKDFNNEADTPDNFQSRRPNTSFCFLDIRSPGLGDTAMYLCATSRGTNEKLFFGSGTQLSVL.